This T cell receptor (beta chain) appears in the sequencing data of a study of control samples from healthy donors and cancer patients. This CDR3 spans 16 amino acids. Germline CDR1 reads GTSNPN; CDR2 reads SVGIG (reference sequence). The ends lost 4 bases at V and 5 bases at J; junction bases unmatched: 14. Some clones are missing from TCRdb's copy, which holds only in-frame ones; the method was immunoSEQ multiplex PCR. The sample lists around 25,000 clones; about nine tenths were seen once. This clone was observed once. The source is a man aged 50 to 59 with lung cancer. V is TRBV30 and J is TRBJ2-5, with 9 positions matching TRBD2. Sequenced sample: PBMCs. CDR3 DNA: TGTGCCTGGACCGTAGCGGGGGCTAGCGGGGAGGAGACCCAGTACTTC. Residues: CAWTVAGASGEETQYF.